One sample yielded the 28 T cell receptor beta chains listed below, sequenced in a study of technical replicates of blood from a handful of donors. The table came from immunoSEQ multiplex PCR; TCRdb's copy has only in-frame clones and leaves some out. The table shows about 72,000 clones, with around 90% occurring only once. The source material was T cells isolated from PBMCs. The receptors shown here come from a human donor in good health.

The gene calls are TRBV9 and TRBJ1-2; 9 bases map to TRBD1. The CDR3 totals 14 residues. V lost 3 bases, J lost 8 bases, and 8 bases stayed unmatched. The germline V gene encodes CDR1 SGDLS and CDR2 YYNGEE. CDR3 amino acids: CASSGTQGAQGYTF. Written as DNA, the CDR3 is TGTGCCAGCAGCGGCACACAGGGGGCGCAGGGCTACACCTTC. Complete variable domain (other parts from reference TRBV9 and TRBJ1-2): DSGVTQTPKHLITATGQRVTLRCSPRSGDLSVYWYQQSLDQGLQFLIQYYNGEERAKGNILERFSAQQFPDLHSELNLSSLELGDSALYFCASSGTQGAQGYTFGSGTRLTVV.

The chain links TRBV27 to TRBJ1-1, with D maybe TRBD1 (5 bases). Trimming removed 5 bases from V and 3 bases from J, with 25 bases in between. This CDR3 has 18 residues. Per the germline V gene, CDR1 is MNHEY and CDR2 is SMNVEV (reference sequence). Here the CDR3 reads CASSLTTQGLSGYTEAFF. In DNA form, the CDR3 reads TGTGCCAGCAGTCTAACTACCCAGGGTTTGAGTGGGTACACTGAAGCTTTCTTT.

The chain carries TRBV7-9 and TRBJ1-1; 7 bases align to TRBD1. The CDR3 sequence is 15 residues long. Trimming at V came to 4 bases and at J to 3 bases, leaving 8 bases not matched to a gene. Per the germline V gene, CDR1 is SEHNR and CDR2 is FQNEAQ (reference sequence). Here the CDR3 DNA reads TGTGCCAGCAGCTACCACAGGGGAAATGACACTGAAGCTTTCTTT. Encoded protein: CASSYHRGNDTEAFF.

This chain joins TRBV20-1 and TRBJ1-1; D uncertain. The V and J ends lost 4 bases and 7 bases respectively, with 10 bases between them. This CDR3 comprises 11 residues. The germline V gene has CDR1 DFQATT and CDR2 SNEGSKA (reference sequence). CDR3 coding DNA: TGCAGTGCTACAGGATTTAGTGAAGCTTTCTTT. Amino acids: CSATGFSEAFF.

The chain is built from TRBV11-2 and TRBJ2-2; weak D call: TRBD2 (5 bases). V shed 4 bases and J shed 0 bases, with 9 bases lying between them. Germline CDR1 and CDR2: SGHAT and FQNNGV. The length of the CDR3 is 15 residues. The CDR3 here is CASSSEAANTGELFF. CDR3 in DNA: TGTGCCAGCAGCTCGGAGGCCGCGAACACCGGGGAGCTGTTTTTT.

V usage is TRBV28 and J usage is TRBJ2-1; D is ambiguous. The CDR3 extends over 13 amino acids. Trimming left V 2 bases short and J 8 bases short, with 10 bases between. CDR1 is MDHEN, CDR2 SYDVKM, per germline. The CDR3 protein is CASSLNLEYEQFF. The CDR3 region has the DNA TGTGCCAGCAGTTTAAATCTGGAGTATGAGCAGTTCTTC.

The chain couples TRBV5-4 to TRBJ2-7, with D perhaps TRBD1 (7 bases). Looked up from germline, CDR1 is SGHNT and CDR2 is YYREEE (reference sequence). There are 14 residues in the CDR3. Trimming removed 1 base from V and 0 bases from J, with 8 bases in between. CDR3 coding DNA: TGTGCCAGCAGCTTGCAGGGGGGCTCCTACGAGCAGTACTTC. Translating gives CASSLQGGSYEQYF.

The V call is TRBV28, the J call TRBJ2-7; 7 bases are a match to TRBD2. Per the germline V gene, CDR1 is MDHEN and CDR2 is SYDVKM. The CDR3 runs 17 residues. The junction had 12 bases not matched to a gene; V was cut back by 4 bases and J by 0 bases. The DNA of the CDR3 is TGTGCCAGCAGTTCATTCCTAGCGGCTGATAGCTCCTACGAGCAGTACTTC. It translates to CASSSFLAADSSYEQYF.

The V gene is TRBV29-1, the J gene TRBJ1-2; possibly TRBD1 for D (6 bases). Germline CDR1 and CDR2: SQVTM and ANQGSEA. V dropped 0 bases and J dropped 5 bases, with 13 bases sitting between them. This CDR3 comprises 14 residues. The CDR3 reads CSVEDQAGEYGYTF. DNA of the CDR3: TGCAGCGTTGAAGATCAGGCAGGGGAATATGGCTACACCTTC. Filled out from reference TRBV29-1 and TRBJ1-2, the complete variable domain reads SAVISQKPSRDICQRGTSLTIQCQVDSQVTMMFWYRQQPGQSLTLIATANQGSEATYESGFVIDKFPISRPNLTFSTLTVSNMSPEDSSIYLCSVEDQAGEYGYTFGSGTRLTVV.

This clone was seen only once. The chain links TRBV9 to TRBJ2-1; 11 nucleotides agree with TRBD2. V dropped 3 bases and J dropped 7; count of bases not matched to a gene: 6. The CDR3 has 15 amino acids. CDR1 is SGDLS and CDR2 is YYNGEE in the germline V gene. CDR3 protein: CASSDSGRAFNEQFF. In DNA, the CDR3 is TGTGCCAGCAGCGATAGCGGGAGGGCCTTTAATGAGCAGTTCTTC.

This sequence joins TRBV27 and TRBJ1-2; 9 nucleotides align to TRBD1. The length of the CDR3 is 13 residues. Germline V gene sequence: CDR1 MNHEY, CDR2 SMNVEV (reference sequence). V shed 8 bases, J shed 5 bases, and the junction held 6 bases outside the gene matches. The CDR3 reads CASGTGTGYGYTF. CDR3 in DNA: TGTGCCAGCGGGACTGGGACAGGGTATGGCTACACCTTC.

The chain recombines TRBV28 with TRBJ1-5, with TRBD1 matching 12 bases. The J segment lost 7 bases and the V segment lost 3 bases, leaving 4 bases of the junction unmatched. The germline gives CDR1 MDHEN, CDR2 SYDVKM. This CDR3 comprises 15 residues. The CDR3 DNA sequence: TGTGCCAGCAGTTTGGGACAGGGGGCATGGCAGCCCCAGCATTTT. This encodes CASSLGQGAWQPQHF. The full variable domain, rest sourced from reference TRBV28 and TRBJ1-5, is DVKVTQSSRYLVKRTGEKVFLECVQDMDHENMFWYRQDPGLGLRLIYFSYDVKMKEKGDIPEGYSVSREKKERFSLILESASTNQTSMYLCASSLGQGAWQPQHFGDGTRLSIL.

The chain recombines TRBV7-3 with TRBJ2-5; D is perhaps TRBD2 (5 bases). Trimming cost V 1 base and J 3 bases, with 6 bases left between them. CDR1 SGHTA and CDR2 FQGTGA come from the germline V gene. The length of the CDR3 is 13 residues. The CDR3 DNA reads TGTGCCAGCAGCTTAATCGGGGAAGAGACCCAGTACTTC. Encoded protein: CASSLIGEETQYF.

V gene TRBV6-1 combines with J gene TRBJ2-7, with TRBD1 matching over 9 bases. The CDR3 runs to 14 residues. V gave up 3 bases and J gave up 6 bases; unmatched junction bases: 6. CDR1 MNHNS and CDR2 SASEGT come from the germline V gene. The CDR3 bases are TGTGCCAGCAGTGAGACCGGGACAGGGTCCGAGCAGTACTTC. This translates into CASSETGTGSEQYF.

The chain joins TRBV7-2 to TRBJ2-5; unclear D gene. In germline, CDR1 is SGHTA, CDR2 FQGNSA. Between the trimmed V and J ends, which lost 2 bases and 4 bases, there was a span of 11 bases. CDR3 length: 14 residues. CDR3 loop: CASSLRPTVETQYF. CDR3 DNA sequence: TGTGCCAGCAGCTTAAGGCCAACAGTAGAGACCCAGTACTTC.

The chain combines TRBV5-6 with TRBJ2-1; the D gene is possibly TRBD1 (5 bases). The CDR3 is made up of 15 amino acids. The V gene lost 4 bases and the J gene lost 0 bases, with 11 bases spanning the gap. Germline CDR1 reads SGHDT; CDR2 reads YYEEEE. The CDR3 DNA is TGTGCCAGCAGCACAGACAGCCTCTCCTACAATGAGCAGTTCTTC. Protein sequence: CASSTDSLSYNEQFF. The full variable domain, in which reference TRBV5-6 and TRBJ2-1 provide the parts outside the CDR3, is DAGVTQSPTHLIKTRGQQVTLRCSPKSGHDTVSWYQQALGQGPQFIFQYYEEEERQRGNFPDRFSGHQFPNYSSELNVNALLLGDSALYLCASSTDSLSYNEQFFGPGTRLTVL.

The chain joins TRBV1 to TRBJ2-2; the DNA was not used to check the table's D call, TRBD2. TRBV1 has pseudogene status. There are 19 residues in the CDR3. CDR3 loop: CTSSQATGTSGSDTGELFF. CDR3 bases: TGCACCAGCAGCCAAGCCACAGGGACTAGCGGGAGCGACACCGGGGAGCTGTTTTTT.

The V gene is TRBV9, the J gene TRBJ1-1; TRBD1 aligns across 7 bases. The J segment lost 3 bases and the V segment lost 3 bases, leaving 2 bases of the junction unmatched. The CDR3 consists of 13 residues. Germline CDR1 and CDR2: SGDLS and YYNGEE. The CDR3 spells CASSEGADTEAFF. The CDR3 coding sequence is TGTGCCAGCAGCGAGGGGGCAGACACTGAAGCTTTCTTT.

The chain carries TRBV27 and TRBJ2-7; D possibly corresponds to TRBD2 (5 bases). The V end was cut by 3 bases, the J end by 3 bases, with 9 bases between. CDR1 is MNHEY, CDR2 SMNVEV, per germline (reference sequence). The CDR3 has 13 residues. The CDR3 nucleotides read TGTGCCAGCAGTTTGAGGGATGACTACGAGCAGTACTTC. Its translation is CASSLRDDYEQYF.

This chain uses TRBV6-5 with TRBJ2-3; the match to TRBD1 covers 7 bases. The CDR3 runs to 16 residues. Germline V lookup: CDR1 MNHEY, CDR2 SVGAGI. Trimming cost V 4 bases and J 4 bases; bases outside gene matches: 11. The CDR3 DNA reads as TGTGCCAGCAGTTTTAGAGGGGGCTATGGGGCAGATACGCAGTATTTT. Protein sequence: CASSFRGGYGADTQYF.

This sequence joins TRBV5-1 and TRBJ1-1; D might be TRBD1 (6 bases). The germline V gene encodes CDR1 SGHRS and CDR2 YFSETQ. V was shortened by 4 bases and J by 8 bases, with 12 bases between the two germline ends. The CDR3 consists of 12 residues. As DNA, the CDR3 is TGCGCCAGCAGCCCAACCGGGACAGAAGCTTTCTTT. This translates into CASSPTGTEAFF.

V gene TRBV29-1 combines with J gene TRBJ2-7; D perhaps matches TRBD1 (6 bases). Deletions cut 7 bases from V and 0 bases from J, with 13 bases between. CDR3 length: 13 residues. Per germline, CDR1 SQVTM and CDR2 ANQGSEA. The CDR3 coding sequence is TGCAGCGCCTCCAGGGGCACCTCCTACGAGCAGTACTTC. This translates into CSASRGTSYEQYF.

The V call is TRBV6-1, the J call TRBJ2-7; possibly TRBD1 for D (5 bases). Germline CDR1 MNHNS, CDR2 SASEGT. The V gene lost 1 base and the J gene lost 4 bases, with 14 bases spanning the gap. The CDR3 covers 15 residues. The CDR3 reads CASSEGLDTLYEQYF. For the CDR3, the DNA is TGTGCCAGCAGTGAAGGCCTGGACACCTTATACGAGCAGTACTTC.

This chain joins TRBV19 and TRBJ2-1, with TRBD2 matching 14 bases. V was clipped by 4 bases and J by 5 bases; unmatched bases: 13. This CDR3 comprises 19 residues. The germline V gene has CDR1 LNHDA and CDR2 SQIVND (reference sequence). The CDR3 region is CASSKGLAGDLGTHNEQFF. The CDR3 region has the DNA TGTGCCAGTAGTAAGGGACTAGCGGGGGATTTGGGGACACACAATGAGCAGTTCTTC.

The CDR3 spells CASSREREPDTQYF. The CDR3 DNA reads TGTGCCAGCAGCCGTGAGCGGGAGCCAGATACGCAGTATTTT. The gene calls are TRBV7-9 and TRBJ2-3; TRBD2 agrees at 8 bases. The CDR3 has 14 residues. J was trimmed by 4 bases and V by 5 bases; bases with no gene match: 5. Germline-derived CDR1 and CDR2 are SEHNR and FQNEAQ (reference sequence).

The V and J genes are TRBV2 and TRBJ1-2; D gene ambiguous. This CDR3 region has 14 residues. V was shortened by 5 bases and J by 1 base, with 11 bases between the two germline ends. Germline V lookup: CDR1 SNHLY, CDR2 FYNNEI. CDR3 sequence: CASSRSNFNYGYTF. CDR3 coding DNA: TGTGCCAGCAGTAGGAGTAACTTTAACTATGGCTACACCTTC. Together with reference TRBV2 and TRBJ1-2, the CDR3 gives the full variable domain: EPEVTQTPSHQVTQMGQEVILRCVPISNHLYFYWYRQILGQKVEFLVSFYNNEISEKSEIFDDQFSVERPDGSNFTLKIRSTKLEDSAMYFCASSRSNFNYGYTFGSGTRLTVV.

V gene TRBV5-1 combines with J gene TRBJ2-7; D remains ambiguous. Looked up from germline, CDR1 is SGHRS and CDR2 is YFSETQ. This CDR3 spans 13 amino acids. Trimming removed 2 bases from V and 2 bases from J, with 8 bases in between. The CDR3 loop is CASSFSEPYEQYF. The CDR3 DNA follows: TGCGCCAGCAGCTTCAGCGAACCCTACGAGCAGTACTTC.

This sequence joins TRBV7-2 and TRBJ1-3, with D tentatively TRBD1 (5 bases). Germline V CDR1 and CDR2: SGHTA, FQGNSA. The CDR3 has 15 residues. V was shortened by 3 bases and J by 0 bases, with 9 bases between the two germline ends. The CDR3 here is CASSFQGSSGNTIYF. In DNA form, the CDR3 reads TGTGCCAGCAGCTTTCAGGGTAGCTCTGGAAACACCATATATTTT. The whole variable domain, filled in from reference TRBV7-2 and TRBJ1-3, reads GAGVSQSPSNKVTEKGKDVELRCDPISGHTALYWYRQSLGQGLEFLIYFQGNSAPDKSGLPSDRFSAERTGGSVSTLTIQRTQQEDSAVYLCASSFQGSSGNTIYFGEGSWLTVV.